These T cell receptor beta chains were read from a single sample in a study of T cell repertoires in cytomegalovirus infection. MiXCR was run by TCRdb on the reads, yielding one entry per CDR3 protein. The data show some 680,000 distinct CDR3 sequences, 35% seen once. Sequences were obtained from PBMCs. Receptor source: a human donor in good health (CMV status not recorded). Some clones in this sample may be carry-over from other donors' samples. Each CDR3 is given with its conserved first and last residue. The order of the fields is D gene, clone size, V gene, J gene, CDR3 DNA, CDR3 protein. D genes are given only for firm matches. The size entry is marked missing in some rows and otherwise reads once, few, many or a size class.

D gene: NA; clone size: NA; V gene: TRBV7-8; J gene: TRBJ2-7; CDR3 DNA: TGTGCCAGCAGCTTTTCCCGACTGGAATACGAGCAGTACTTC; CDR3 protein: CASSFSRLEYEQYF
D gene: TRBD1; clone size: once; V gene: TRBV28; J gene: TRBJ2-7; CDR3 DNA: TGTGCCACAGTCGGGACAGGGGATTACGAGCAGTACTTC; CDR3 protein: CATVGTGDYEQYF
D gene: NA; clone size: NA; V gene: TRBV20-1; J gene: TRBJ1-4; CDR3 DNA: TGCAGGGGGGGGCCCGGTGCGACTAATGAAAAACTGTTTTTT; CDR3 protein: CRGGPGATNEKLFF
D gene: TRBD2; clone size: NA; V gene: TRBV5-1; J gene: TRBJ2-1; CDR3 DNA: TGCGCCAGCAGCACGGGACTATTACACAATGAGCAGTTCTTC; CDR3 protein: CASSTGLLHNEQFF
D gene: NA; clone size: NA; V gene: TRBV7-9; J gene: TRBJ1-5; CDR3 DNA: TGTGCCAGCAGCTTAGGGTCCGGGACATTGAGTCAGCCCCAGCATTTT; CDR3 protein: CASSLGSGTLSQPQHF
D gene: NA; clone size: NA; V gene: TRBV28; J gene: TRBJ1-2; CDR3 DNA: TGTGCCAGCAGTTTGCCCCATTGGGGCGGAGGCTACACCTTC; CDR3 protein: CASSLPHWGGGYTF
D gene: TRBD2; clone size: NA; V gene: TRBV7-9; J gene: TRBJ2-7; CDR3 DNA: TGTGCCAGCAGCCCCGCAGGGACTAGCGGGGGGCCCAACGTGGAGCAGTACTTC; CDR3 protein: CASSPAGTSGGPNVEQYF
D gene: NA; clone size: NA; V gene: TRBV29-1; J gene: TRBJ2-5; CDR3 DNA: TGCAGCGTTGAAGAAGGTCACGGGTTCCAGACCCAGTACTTC; CDR3 protein: CSVEEGHGFQTQYF
D gene: NA; clone size: once; V gene: TRBV2; J gene: TRBJ1-5; CDR3 DNA: TGTGCCAGCAGTGAGGCATTTAGCAATCAGCCCCAGCATTTT; CDR3 protein: CASSEAFSNQPQHF
D gene: TRBD1; clone size: few; V gene: TRBV6-2/TRBV6-3; J gene: TRBJ1-6; CDR3 DNA: TGTGCCAGCAGTTACAGTAGGGGGCAATCCTATAATTCACCCCTCCACTTT; CDR3 protein: CASSYSRGQSYNSPLHF
D gene: NA; clone size: once; V gene: TRBV30; J gene: TRBJ1-5; CDR3 DNA: TGTGCCTGGACTCCGGGACGTGGATACAATCAGCCCCAGCATTTT; CDR3 protein: CAWTPGRGYNQPQHF
D gene: NA; clone size: few; V gene: TRBV6-2/TRBV6-3; J gene: TRBJ2-7; CDR3 DNA: TGTGCCAGCACCCCGCCTGGGCGATACGAGCAGTACTTC; CDR3 protein: CASTPPGRYEQYF
D gene: NA; clone size: NA; V gene: TRBV29-1; J gene: TRBJ1-2; CDR3 DNA: TGCAGCGCCTCCGGGACCCACGGCTTGGATGGCTACACCTTC; CDR3 protein: CSASGTHGLDGYTF
D gene: NA; clone size: many; V gene: TRBV7-8; J gene: TRBJ2-3; CDR3 DNA: TGTGCCAGCAGCTTACCTCCTGCAGATACGCAGTATTTT; CDR3 protein: CASSLPPADTQYF
D gene: NA; clone size: few; V gene: TRBV6-5; J gene: TRBJ1-3; CDR3 DNA: TGTGCCAGCAGACGAGGAACGGTAGCTGGAAACACCATATATTTT; CDR3 protein: CASRRGTVAGNTIYF
D gene: TRBD1; clone size: NA; V gene: TRBV28; J gene: TRBJ1-5; CDR3 DNA: TGTGCCAGCAGCGCCACGGGACAGGGGCTCCGTTATAGCAATCAGCCCCAGCATTTT; CDR3 protein: CASSATGQGLRYSNQPQHF
D gene: TRBD2; clone size: many; V gene: TRBV7-2; J gene: TRBJ2-3; CDR3 DNA: TGTGCCAGCAGCTTAGACTCGCGGGGGGGCCAAGATACGCAGTATTTT; CDR3 protein: CASSLDSRGGQDTQYF
D gene: NA; clone size: NA; V gene: TRBV5-5; J gene: TRBJ1-2; CDR3 DNA: TGTGCCAGCAGCTTGGCCCCAGTATCGGCGGCTAATAAGGGCTACACCTTC; CDR3 protein: CASSLAPVSAANKGYTF
D gene: NA; clone size: NA; V gene: TRBV2; J gene: TRBJ1-1; CDR3 DNA: TGTGCCAGCAGTGAATTACGGACCACGAACACTGAAGCTTTCTTT; CDR3 protein: CASSELRTTNTEAFF